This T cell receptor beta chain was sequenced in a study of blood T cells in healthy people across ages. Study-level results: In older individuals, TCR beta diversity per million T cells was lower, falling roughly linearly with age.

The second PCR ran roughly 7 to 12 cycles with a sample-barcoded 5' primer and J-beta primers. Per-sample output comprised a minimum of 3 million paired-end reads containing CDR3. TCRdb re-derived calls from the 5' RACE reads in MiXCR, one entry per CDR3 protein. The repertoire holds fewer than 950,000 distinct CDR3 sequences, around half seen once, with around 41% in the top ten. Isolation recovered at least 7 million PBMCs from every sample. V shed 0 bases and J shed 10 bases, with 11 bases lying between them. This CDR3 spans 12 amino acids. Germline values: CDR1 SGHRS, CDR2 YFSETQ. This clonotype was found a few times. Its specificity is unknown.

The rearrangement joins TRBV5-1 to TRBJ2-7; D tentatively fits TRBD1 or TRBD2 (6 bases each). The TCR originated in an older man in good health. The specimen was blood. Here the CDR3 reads CASSLEGGGQYF. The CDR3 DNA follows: TGCGCCAGCAGCTTGGAAGGGGGAGGACAGTACTTC.